The next 10 T cell receptor beta chains were all read from a single sample in a study of blood T cell repertoires in COVID-19 (dated by TCRdb to the early 2020s). The method was the immunoSEQ multiplex PCR assay. Entries here come from immuneACCESS through TCRdb and include only in-frame sequences with V and J called. Some clones fail to appear in such tables; in the studies checked, an unresolved V gene covers under half of the shortfall, and the cause of the remainder is unknown. A total of fewer than 400,000 clones appear in this sample, 89% of them only once. The top ten hold 1.8% of the sample. The sequenced material came from peripheral blood. The receptors were gathered from a woman in her twenties or thirties with COVID-19, enrolled during active disease.

The J gene is TRBJ2-5, the V gene TRBV27, with D perhaps matching TRBD1 (5 bases). Germline V gene data show CDR1 as MNHEY and CDR2 as SMNVEV (reference sequence). Trimming removed 5 bases from V and 5 bases from J, with 12 bases in between. The CDR3 covers 13 residues. The CDR3 loop is CASSPTDGETQYF. The CDR3 DNA follows: TGTGCCAGCAGTCCGACAGATGGGGAGACCCAGTACTTC.

The rearrangement joins TRBV20-1 to TRBJ1-5; TRBD1 is a possible D gene (5 bases). CDR1 and CDR2 (germline): DFQATT, SNEGSKA (reference sequence). V dropped 3 bases and J dropped 0 bases, with 12 bases sitting between them. CDR3 length equals 15 residues. CDR3 protein: CSASPLGPSNQPQHF. CDR3 in DNA: TGCAGTGCTAGTCCTCTGGGGCCTAGCAATCAGCCCCAGCATTTT.

This rearrangement joins TRBV2 to TRBJ1-6; 12 bases align to TRBD1. Germline V gene lookup returns CDR1 SNHLY and CDR2 FYNNEI. The CDR3 is 14 residues long. J was trimmed by 10 bases and V by 9 bases; bases with no gene match: 7. As DNA, the CDR3 is TGTGCCAGGACCGGGACAGGGGGCGGGTCACCCCTCCACTTT. The encoded protein is CARTGTGGGSPLHF.

The V gene is TRBV2, the J gene TRBJ2-7; D might be TRBD2 (6 bases). V dropped 2 bases and J dropped 6 bases, with 8 bases sitting between them. CDR3 length: 12 residues. CDR1 and CDR2 from the germline V gene are SNHLY and FYNNEI. The CDR3 coding sequence is TGTGCCAGCAGTGAATGGAGGGGCGAGCAGTACGTC. Residues: CASSEWRGEQYV.

The chain recombines TRBV19 with TRBJ2-1, with 8 bases identical to TRBD2. J lost 4 bases, V lost 10 bases, and 12 bases had no gene match. The CDR3 consists of 15 residues. Germline V gene data show CDR1 as LNHDA and CDR2 as SQIVND (reference sequence). CDR3 bases: TGTGCCACTTCAGGGGCGGGGGGCTATTACAATGAGCAGTTCTTC. Its translation: CATSGAGGYYNEQFF.

The CDR3 DNA reads TGTGCCAACAGAGACAGGGTTGACACTGAAGCTTTCTTT. Protein: CANRDRVDTEAFF. The chain is built from TRBV6-5 and TRBJ1-1; 7 bases align to TRBD1. The CDR3 covers 13 residues. From germline, CDR1 is MNHEY and CDR2 SVGAGI. After removal of 10 bases from V and 3 bases from J, the junction contained 8 bases not matched to a gene.

The genes are TRBV6-5 and TRBJ1-2; unclear D gene. CDR3 size: 13 residues. In germline, CDR1 is MNHEY, CDR2 SVGAGI. V dropped 6 bases and J dropped 4 bases, with 12 bases sitting between them. The CDR3 here is CASSLQIGYGYTF. DNA for the CDR3: TGTGCCAGCAGCTTGCAGATTGGCTATGGCTACACCTTC.

The chain combines TRBV5-1 with TRBJ1-2, with TRBD1 identical over 8 bases. With V trimmed by 4 bases and J by 6 bases, 8 bases remained unmatched. Per germline, CDR1 SGHRS and CDR2 YFSETQ. The CDR3 spans 14 residues. The CDR3 here is CASSPRTGWDGYTF. The CDR3 nucleotides read TGCGCCAGCAGCCCGCGGACAGGGTGGGATGGCTACACCTTC.

The chain's CDR3 is CATSYREWSTDTQYF. The CDR3 nucleotides read TGTGCCACATCCTACAGGGAGTGGAGCACAGATACGCAGTATTTT. This chain uses TRBV27 with TRBJ2-3; possible D gene TRBD1, 6 bases. There are 15 residues in the CDR3. Germline values: CDR1 MNHEY, CDR2 SMNVEV (reference sequence). The V gene lost 10 bases and the J gene lost 0 bases, with 17 bases spanning the gap.

In its sample, this clone was seen once. This chain links TRBV5-6 with TRBJ2-7; the match to TRBD2 covers 13 bases. V shed 4 bases and J 0 bases; nucleotides not matched to a gene: 7. The CDR3 contains 17 residues. Germline CDR1 and CDR2: SGHDT and YYEEEE. The CDR3 protein is CASSPGLAGIRSYEQYF. The CDR3 coding sequence is TGTGCCAGCAGCCCGGGACTAGCGGGGATTCGCTCCTACGAGCAGTACTTC.